This T cell receptor (beta chain) came from a study of T cell responses to AZD1222 COVID-19 vaccine. Assay used: immunoSEQ multiplex PCR; TCRdb lists only in-frame clones, some missing. The sample lists fewer than 250,000 clones, 93% seen once, with approximately 1% in the top ten. V lost 2 bases to trimming and J lost 4 bases, with 6 bases between them. This CDR3 is 13 amino acids long. CDR1 is KGHSH and CDR2 is LQKENI in the germline V gene. Study-wide results and caveats: The study identified only five to seven AZD1222 recipients as seropositive at baseline. Repertoires were sampled only after the peak T cell response.

Remarks on this clone: Its matching antigen is unknown.

The material was peripheral blood, obtained on day 0 of MenACWY control vaccination. This sequence joins TRBV18 and TRBJ1-5; D is uncertain. The origin of this receptor is an adult in good health. The CDR3 DNA sequence: TGTGCCAGCTCACCAGGGAGGAATCAGCCCCAGCATTTT. Protein: CASSPGRNQPQHF.